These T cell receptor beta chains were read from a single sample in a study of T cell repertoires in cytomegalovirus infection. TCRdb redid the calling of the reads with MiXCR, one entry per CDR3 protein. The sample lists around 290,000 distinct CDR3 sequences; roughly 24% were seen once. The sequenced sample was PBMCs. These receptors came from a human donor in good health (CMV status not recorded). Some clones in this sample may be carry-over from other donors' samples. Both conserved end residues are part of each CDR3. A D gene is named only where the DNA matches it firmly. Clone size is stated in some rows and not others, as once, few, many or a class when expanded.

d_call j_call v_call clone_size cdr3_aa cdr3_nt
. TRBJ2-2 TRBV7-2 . CASGGRGNTGELFF TGTGCCAGCGGCGGACGGGGGAACACCGGGGAGCTGTTTTTT
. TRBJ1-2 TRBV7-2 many CASSGSRLYGYTF TGTGCCAGCAGCGGCAGCCGGCTATATGGCTACACCTTC
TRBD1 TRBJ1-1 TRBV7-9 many CASSSQGDTEAFF TGTGCCAGCAGCTCACAGGGGGACACTGAAGCTTTCTTT
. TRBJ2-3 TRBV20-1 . CSANDRDTQYF TGCAGTGCCAACGACAGAGATACGCAGTATTTT
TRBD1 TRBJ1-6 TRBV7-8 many CASSLDNRGNSPLHF TGTGCCAGCAGCTTAGATAACAGGGGAAATTCACCCCTCCACTTT
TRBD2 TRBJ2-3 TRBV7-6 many CASSLAGLAFGDTQYF TGTGCCAGCAGCTTAGCAGGACTAGCGTTCGGAGATACGCAGTATTTT
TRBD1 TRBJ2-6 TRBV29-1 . CSARDRAGANVLTF TGCAGCGCTCGGGACAGGGCTGGGGCCAACGTCCTGACTTTC
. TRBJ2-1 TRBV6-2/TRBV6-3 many CASSYGANLEQFF TGTGCCAGCAGTTACGGGGCGAATCTTGAGCAGTTCTTC
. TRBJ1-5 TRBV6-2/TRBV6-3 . CASSLLEGNPSDSNQPQHF TGTGCCAGCAGTCTACTCGAGGGAAACCCGTCCGATAGCAATCAGCCCCAGCATTTT
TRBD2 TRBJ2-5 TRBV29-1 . CSVDGLAEGTQYF TGCAGCGTGGACGGACTAGCTGAAGGGACCCAGTACTTC
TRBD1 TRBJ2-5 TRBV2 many CASNQDRGLETQYF TGTGCCAGCAATCAGGACAGGGGTTTGGAGACCCAGTACTTC
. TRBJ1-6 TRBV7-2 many CASSLGAYNSPLHF TGTGCCAGCAGCTTAGGGGCTTATAATTCACCCCTCCACTTT
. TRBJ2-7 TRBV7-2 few CASSLGGQSTYEQYF TGTGCCAGCAGCTTAGGAGGTCAGAGCACCTACGAGCAGTACTTC
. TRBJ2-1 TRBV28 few CASSLQSLGQFF TGTGCCAGCAGTTTACAGTCTCTGGGGCAGTTCTTC
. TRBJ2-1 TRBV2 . CASGGARTVNEQFF TGTGCCAGCGGGGGGGCCAGAACCGTCAATGAGCAGTTCTTC
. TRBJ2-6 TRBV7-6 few CASGGASNGANVLTF TGTGCCAGCGGGGGGGCAAGCAATGGGGCCAACGTCCTGACTTTC